This T cell receptor (beta chain) was sequenced in a study of shared clonotypes between healthy human individuals. Study observations and caveats: Apart from blood, nothing was sampled; tissue repertoires likely differ.

Remarks on this clone: The antigen is unknown.

Germline-derived CDR1 and CDR2 are SNHLY and FYNNEI. This CDR3 has 13 amino acids. V was clipped by 10 bases and J by 4 bases; unmatched bases: 8. TCRdb's copy holds only in-frame clones and misses some; the assay was immunoSEQ multiplex PCR. Among about 2.4 million clones, 93% were seen once, and the ten largest hold about 0.34%. This chain joins TRBV2 and TRBJ2-3; 7 bases are shared with TRBD1. The TCR was taken from a man between 18 and 29 years old in good health. Some clones in this sample may be carry-over from other donors' samples. Sequenced material: naive CD4+ T cells from PBMCs. Described subset: CD45RA+ positively selected. CDR3 protein: CATRQGSADTQYF. The CDR3 DNA follows: TGTGCCACTAGACAGGGTTCGGCAGATACGCAGTATTTT.